This T cell receptor beta chain was observed in a study of OX40 agonist ivuxolimab in advanced cancers. As for the study in general: Patients achieving partial responses numbered three: one hepatocellular carcinoma case and two cutaneous melanoma cases. Study-wide findings and caveats: Some nonresponders also had low normalized T-cell clonal expansion. CD8+ T cells averaged more expanded clones than CD4+.

Produced via immunoSEQ multiplex PCR; TCRdb's table is partial and in-frame only. The data hold 12,000 or so clones, with around 81% observed a single time. Trimming shortened V by 0 bases and J by 9 bases, and 24 bases separated the two germline ends. This CDR3 region has 17 residues. Germline V gene lookup returns CDR1 LNHNV and CDR2 YYDKDF (reference sequence). In its sample, this clone was seen once. Antigen: not known. The chain has TRBV15 and TRBJ2-7, with a weak D call TRBD1 (5 bases). This TCR came from an adult with an advanced solid tumor such as melanoma, head and neck, liver or kidney cancer. This specimen consisted of CD4+ or CD8+ T cells sorted from blood, obtained in a trial of the OX40 agonist ivuxolimab. The CDR3 loop is CATSRDLSSVGHFGQYF. The DNA for the CDR3 is TGTGCCACCAGCAGAGATCTTTCTTCAGTCGGACACTTCGGGCAGTACTTC.